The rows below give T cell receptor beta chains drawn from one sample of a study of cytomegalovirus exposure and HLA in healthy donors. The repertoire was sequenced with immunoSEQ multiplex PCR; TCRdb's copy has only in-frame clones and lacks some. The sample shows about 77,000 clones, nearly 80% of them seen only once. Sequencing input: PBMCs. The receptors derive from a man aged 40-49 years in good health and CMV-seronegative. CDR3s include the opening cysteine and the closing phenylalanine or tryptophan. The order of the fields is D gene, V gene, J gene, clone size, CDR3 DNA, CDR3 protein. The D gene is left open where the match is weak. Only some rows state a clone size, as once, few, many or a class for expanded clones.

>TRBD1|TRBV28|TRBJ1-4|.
TGTGCCAGCTTGGGACAGGGCCTGGAAAAACTGTTTTTT
CASLGQGLEKLFF
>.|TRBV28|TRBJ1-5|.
TGTGCCAGCAGTTTTACCGGTGCCAATCAGCCCCAGCATTTT
CASSFTGANQPQHF
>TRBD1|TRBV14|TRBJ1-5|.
TGTGCCAGCAGCCAAGATGAGGACTGGGACAGGGTGCGGAATCAGCCCCAGCATTTT
CASSQDEDWDRVRNQPQHF
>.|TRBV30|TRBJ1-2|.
TGTGCCTGGAGTATGGAGGGGTCCTTCTATGGCTACACCTTC
CAWSMEGSFYGYTF
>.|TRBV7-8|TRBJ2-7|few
TGTGCCAGCAGCTGGGGCAAAACCTACGAGCAGTACTTC
CASSWGKTYEQYF
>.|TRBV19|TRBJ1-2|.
TGTGCCAGTAGTATAGACAGGACTAACTATGGCTACACCTTC
CASSIDRTNYGYTF
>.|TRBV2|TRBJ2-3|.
TGTGCCAGCAGATTTGGCGGGCGCACAGATACGCAGTATTTT
CASRFGGRTDTQYF
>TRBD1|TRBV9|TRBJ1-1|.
TGTGCCAGCAGCGAGTCAGGGGGCACTGAAGCTTTCTTT
CASSESGGTEAFF
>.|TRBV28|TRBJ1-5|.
TGTGCCAGCAGCTCACAGGGTTATAGCAATCAGCCCCAGCATTTT
CASSSQGYSNQPQHF
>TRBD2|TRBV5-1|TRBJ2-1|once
TGCGCCAGCAGCTTTGGGGGACTAGGGGTTGAGCAGTTCTTC
CASSFGGLGVEQFF
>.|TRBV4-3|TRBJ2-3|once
TGCGCCAGCAGCCAAGGGGGTAGAGACTACCGCACAGATACGCAGTATTTT
CASSQGGRDYRTDTQYF
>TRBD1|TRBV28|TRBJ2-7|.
TGTGCCAGCAGTGAACAGGGGGCTGTATCCTACGAGCAGTACTTC
CASSEQGAVSYEQYF
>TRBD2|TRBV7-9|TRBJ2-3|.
TGTGCCAGCAGCTTAAGCGGGAGGGCCTGGGATACGCAGTATTTT
CASSLSGRAWDTQYF
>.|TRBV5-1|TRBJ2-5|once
TGCGCCAGCAGCTCCGGAACGGGGGAAGAGACCCAGTACTTC
CASSSGTGEETQYF
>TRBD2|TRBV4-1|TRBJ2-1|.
TGCGCCAGCAGCCGCCAACTAGCGGGAACCTACAATGAGCAGTTCTTC
CASSRQLAGTYNEQFF
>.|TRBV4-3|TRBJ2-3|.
TGCGCCAGCAGCCAAGATGACGAGAGGTACGTGCGGACAGATACGCAGTATTTT
CASSQDDERYVRTDTQYF
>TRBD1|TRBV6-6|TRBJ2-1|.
TGTGCCAGCAGTTACATGACAGGGACCGATGAGCAGTTCTTC
CASSYMTGTDEQFF
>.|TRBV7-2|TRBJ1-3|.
TGTGCCAGCAGCTCGGAAATACCCGGGAACACCATATATTTT
CASSSEIPGNTIYF
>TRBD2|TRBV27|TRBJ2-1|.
TGTGCCAGCAGTTTAAGACCCCGGGGACTAGCGGGAGGAGTGTCGCTTTCCCCCCCTAATGAGCAGTTCTTC
CASSLRPRGLAGGVSLSPPNEQFF
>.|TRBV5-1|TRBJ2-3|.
TGCGCCAGCAGCTTGGATGTTGGGGCCCCAGATACGCAGTATTTT
CASSLDVGAPDTQYF
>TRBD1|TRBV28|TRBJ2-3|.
TGTGCCAGCAGGACAGGGCCACATACGCAGTATTTT
CASRTGPHTQYF
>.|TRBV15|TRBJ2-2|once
TGTGCCACCGGAGGATCCGGGGAGCTGTTTTTT
CATGGSGELFF
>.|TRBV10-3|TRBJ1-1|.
TGTGCCATCAGTGACAGGGGAGGGATGAACACTGAAGCTTTCTTT
CAISDRGGMNTEAFF
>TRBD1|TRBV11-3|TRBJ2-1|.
TGTGCCAGCAGCGGGTCAGGGGGAACCTACAATGAGCAGTTCTTC
CASSGSGGTYNEQFF
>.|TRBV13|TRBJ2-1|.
TGTGCCAGCAGCTCTCTTGATAGCAATGAGCAGTTCTTC
CASSSLDSNEQFF
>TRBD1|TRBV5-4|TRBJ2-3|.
TGTGCCAGCAGTTCCCGGGACAGCCCCCATACGCAGTATTTT
CASSSRDSPHTQYF
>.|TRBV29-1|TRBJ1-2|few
TGCAGCGCAAGGGGGAAGGATCCTGGCTACACCTTC
CSARGKDPGYTF
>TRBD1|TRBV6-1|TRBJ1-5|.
TGTGCCACCCGGACAGGCTATAGCAATCAGCCCCAGCATTTT
CATRTGYSNQPQHF
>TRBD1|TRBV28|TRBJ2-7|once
TGTGCCAGCATCTCGACAGGGGGGGACTACGAGCAGTACTTC
CASISTGGDYEQYF
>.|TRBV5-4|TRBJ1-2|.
TGTGCCAGCAGCTTGACAGGAACACCTGATGGCTACACCTTC
CASSLTGTPDGYTF
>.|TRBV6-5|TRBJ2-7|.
TGTGCCAGCAGTTTACAGGTCCCCCACTACGAGCAGTACTTC
CASSLQVPHYEQYF
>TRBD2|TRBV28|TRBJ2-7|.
TGTGCCAGCAGTCTAAGGGAGGGCCCCAAGCAGTACTTC
CASSLREGPKQYF
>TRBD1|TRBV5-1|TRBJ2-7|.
TGCGCCAGCAGCATCGGGACAGACTACGAGCAGTACTTC
CASSIGTDYEQYF
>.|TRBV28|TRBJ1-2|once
TGTGCCAGCACGGGGGGGGCGCGGGGCTACACCTTC
CASTGGARGYTF
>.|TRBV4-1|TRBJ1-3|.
TGCGCCAGCAGCCAAGAAATCCAGGCGTCTTACTCTGGAAACACCATATATTTT
CASSQEIQASYSGNTIYF
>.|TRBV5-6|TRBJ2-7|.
TGTGCCAGCAGCTTGTATAGCGGTTCCACCTACGAGCAGTACTTC
CASSLYSGSTYEQYF